The 17 T cell receptor beta chains presented below share a single source sample, sequenced in a study of CD4 T cells in relation to SARS-CoV-2 and coronaviruses. Measured with immunoSEQ multiplex PCR; TCRdb has only the in-frame clones, and not every one. The sample contains some 29,000 clones, around three quarters of which appear only once. The unexposed donors gave CD4+ T cells in about 2011-2018, prior to COVID-19. CD4+ T cells were isolated from the cells after 10 days of culture. These receptors' targets are unknown. The specimen sequenced was CD4+ T cells from PBMCs, cultured in vitro. These receptors were collected from a human donor in good health.

The chain links TRBV6-5 to TRBJ2-1; no clear D. V was shortened by 2 bases and J by 8 bases, with 13 bases between the two germline ends. In germline, CDR1 is MNHEY, CDR2 SVGAGI. CDR3 length equals 14 residues. DNA of the CDR3: TGTGCCAGCAGTTACGATACCTCCCTCGATGAGCAGTTCTTC. Its translation: CASSYDTSLDEQFF.

This clone was observed a few times. This chain connects TRBV5-5 to TRBJ1-2; tentatively, D is TRBD1 (6 bases). CDR1 is SGHKS, CDR2 YYEKEE, per germline (reference sequence). Trimming pared 0 bases from V and 0 bases from J, leaving 15 bases between. The CDR3 consists of 17 residues. CDR3 coding DNA: TGTGCCAGCAGCTTGGTTGGACAGACTTTTCCTAACTATGGCTACACCTTC. Its protein is CASSLVGQTFPNYGYTF. Supplemented by reference TRBV5-5 and TRBJ1-2, the full variable domain reads DAGVTQSPTHLIKTRGQQVTLRCSPISGHKSVSWYQQVLGQGPQFIFQYYEKEERGRGNFPDRFSARQFPNYSSELNVNALLLGDSALYLCASSLVGQTFPNYGYTFGSGTRLTVV.

This clone was observed a few times. The rearrangement links TRBV6-4 to TRBJ1-2; D call uncertain. Germline V CDR1 and CDR2: MRHNA, SNTAGT. The CDR3 covers 16 residues. The V and J ends lost 2 bases and 3 bases respectively, with 16 bases between them. CDR3 DNA: TGTGCCAGCAGTGACCAGGTCCGTTTGGTGGACTATGGCTACACCTTC. Its protein product is CASSDQVRLVDYGYTF.

This clone was seen a few times. V is TRBV6-5 and J is TRBJ1-3; no clear D gene. V shed 8 bases and J shed 4 bases, with 6 bases lying between them. This CDR3 contains 11 residues. The V gene's germline CDR1 is MNHEY and CDR2 SVGAGI. In nucleotides, the CDR3 is TGTGCCAGCTACGGCGGAAACACCATATATTTT. Protein: CASYGGNTIYF.

This sequence joins TRBV6-1 and TRBJ1-4, with D maybe TRBD1 (6 bases). V shed 1 base and J shed 8 bases, with 14 bases lying between them. CDR1 and CDR2 from the germline V gene are MNHNS and SASEGT. This CDR3 is 15 amino acids long. The CDR3 protein is CASSEEEQGREKLFF. In DNA form, the CDR3 reads TGTGCCAGCAGTGAAGAGGAACAGGGAAGGGAAAAACTGTTTTTT.

The V call is TRBV19, the J call TRBJ1-2; 7 positions agree with TRBD1. This CDR3 region has 12 residues. The germline CDR1 and CDR2 sequences are LNHDA and SQIVND (reference sequence). V shed 9 bases, J shed 4 bases, and the junction held 5 bases outside the gene matches. The CDR3 sequence is CARTGTAYGYTF. In nucleotides, the CDR3 is TGTGCCAGGACCGGGACAGCCTATGGCTACACCTTC.

The chain joins TRBV6-2 or TRBV6-3 to TRBJ1-2; tentative D call: TRBD1 (6 bases). The CDR3 contains 17 residues. Germline CDR1 reads MNHEY; CDR2 reads SVGEGT. Trimming pared 0 bases from V and 4 bases from J, leaving 18 bases between. The CDR3 coding sequence is TGTGCCAGCAGTTACTCGCCTAACAGAGGGGGATTCTATGGCTACACCTTC. This codes for CASSYSPNRGGFYGYTF.

The rearrangement joins TRBV4-3 to TRBJ2-1; D is unclear. Germline CDR1 LGHNA, CDR2 YSLEER. CDR3 length: 14 residues. V lost 1 base, J lost 6 bases, and 10 bases lay in between. This CDR3 is CASSQVSGGNEQFF. The CDR3 nucleotides are TGCGCCAGCAGCCAAGTCAGTGGTGGCAATGAGCAGTTCTTC.

V gene TRBV11-2 combines with J gene TRBJ2-5; D is uncertain. The CDR3 covers 12 residues. Germline V gene sequence: CDR1 SGHAT, CDR2 FQNNGV. V shed 5 bases and J shed 2 bases, with 6 bases lying between them. The CDR3 nucleotides read TGTGCCAGCAGCCAGTGGCAAGAGACCCAGTACTTC. It yields the protein CASSQWQETQYF.

The chain is built from TRBV3-1 (or the pseudogene TRBV3-2) and TRBJ2-7; TRBD1 aligns across 12 bases. After removal of 6 bases from V and 9 bases from J, the junction contained 12 bases not matched to a gene. CDR1 and CDR2 (germline): LGHDT, YNNKEL (reference sequence). CDR3 length: 15 amino acids. CDR3 nucleotides: TGTGCCAGCAGGCGCGAGGGGACAGGGGGCTTACGGCAGTACTTC. Residues: CASRREGTGGLRQYF.

The chain has TRBV4-1 and TRBJ2-3, with D perhaps matching TRBD2 (6 bases). Trimming removed 2 bases at V and 8 bases at J, with 20 bases between. CDR1 MGHRA and CDR2 YSYEKL come from the germline V gene. The CDR3 spans 16 residues. CDR3: CASSQTRDLPLTTQYF. CDR3 nucleotide sequence: TGCGCCAGCAGCCAAACCCGGGACTTACCCCTTACTACGCAGTATTTT.

The chain has TRBV12-3 or TRBV12-4 and TRBJ1-1; no clear D gene. The CDR3 sequence is 13 residues long. V lost 7 bases, J lost 1 base, and 10 bases lay in between. CDR3 DNA: TGTGCCAGCAACATCCAGGAGAACACTGAAGCTTTCTTT. It specifies CASNIQENTEAFF.

The chain employs TRBV11-3 and TRBJ2-3; TRBD2 is a possible D gene (6 bases). The V and J ends lost 1 base and 5 bases respectively, with 10 bases between them. The germline CDR1 and CDR2 sequences are SGHNT and YENEEA. This CDR3 contains 14 residues. The chain's CDR3 is CASSLGPGEDTQYF. Here the CDR3 DNA reads TGTGCCAGCAGCTTAGGGCCGGGAGAAGATACGCAGTATTTT.

The gene calls are TRBV4-3 and TRBJ2-3; D not certain. The CDR3 loop spans 14 amino acids. Trimming left V 0 bases short and J 10 bases short, with 14 bases between. The germline gives CDR1 LGHNA, CDR2 YSLEER. The CDR3 DNA reads TGCGCCAGCAGCCAAGATCAAGCTCCTCGGGCGCAGTATTTT. This gives the protein CASSQDQAPRAQYF.

J is TRBJ2-1 and V is TRBV4-3; no firm D call. The CDR3 sequence is 17 residues long. The germline V gene encodes CDR1 LGHNA and CDR2 YSLEER. Trimming cost V 4 bases and J 0 bases, with 16 bases left between them. In DNA form, the CDR3 reads TGCGCCAGCAGCCGAGGAAGGGCGTCTTCCTCCTACAATGAGCAGTTCTTC. Its protein product is CASSRGRASSSYNEQFF.

The CDR3 bases are TGTGCCTGGAGTGTAGCCGAGGGTGGCAATGAGCAGTTCTTC. This sequence encodes CAWSVAEGGNEQFF. This chain uses TRBV30 with TRBJ2-1; D possibly corresponds to TRBD2 (5 bases). CDR1 and CDR2 from the germline V gene are GTSNPN and SVGIG (reference sequence). This CDR3 spans 14 amino acids. V was trimmed by 0 bases and J by 6 bases, leaving 12 bases between them.

The genes are TRBV7-9 and TRBJ2-5; the D call may be TRBD1 or TRBD2 (5 bases each). Trimming removed 7 bases from V and 1 base from J, with 16 bases in between. CDR1 is SEHNR, CDR2 FQNEAQ, per germline (reference sequence). This CDR3 contains 15 residues. CDR3 DNA sequence: TGTGCCAGCAACGTGCTCCGGGGCCCCCAAGAGACCCAGTACTTC. Residues: CASNVLRGPQETQYF.